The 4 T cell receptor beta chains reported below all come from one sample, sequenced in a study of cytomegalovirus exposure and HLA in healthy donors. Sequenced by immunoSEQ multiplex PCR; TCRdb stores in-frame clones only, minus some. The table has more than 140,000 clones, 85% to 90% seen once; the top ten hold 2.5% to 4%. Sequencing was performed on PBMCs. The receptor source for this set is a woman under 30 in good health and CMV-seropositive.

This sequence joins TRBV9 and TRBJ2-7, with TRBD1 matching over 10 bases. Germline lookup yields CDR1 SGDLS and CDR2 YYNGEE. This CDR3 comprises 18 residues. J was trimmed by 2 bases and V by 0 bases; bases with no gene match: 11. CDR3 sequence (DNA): TGTGCCAGCAGCGTAGATGAGGGTGGGGGACAGGGGCCCTACGAGCAGTACTTC. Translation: CASSVDEGGGQGPYEQYF.

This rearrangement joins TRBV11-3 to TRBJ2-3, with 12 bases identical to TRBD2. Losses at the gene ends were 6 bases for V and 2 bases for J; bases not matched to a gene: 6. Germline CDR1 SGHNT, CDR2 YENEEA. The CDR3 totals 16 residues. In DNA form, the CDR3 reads TGTGCCAGCAGACTCAGACTAGCGGGAGTCACAGATACGCAGTATTTT. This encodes CASRLRLAGVTDTQYF.

For the CDR3, the DNA is TGTGCCAGCAGCAAGGGACTAGCCACAGATACGCAGTATTTT. Protein product: CASSKGLATDTQYF. The gene calls are TRBV7-9 and TRBJ2-3, with 9 nucleotides matching TRBD2. J was trimmed by 2 bases and V by 5 bases; bases with no gene match: 2. Germline assignment: CDR1 SEHNR and CDR2 FQNEAQ (reference sequence). CDR3 size: 14 residues.

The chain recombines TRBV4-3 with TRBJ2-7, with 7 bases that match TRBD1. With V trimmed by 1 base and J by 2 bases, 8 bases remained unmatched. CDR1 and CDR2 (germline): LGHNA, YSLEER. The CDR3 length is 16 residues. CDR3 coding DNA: TGCGCCAGCAGCCAAGTCGACAGGGTGGTAGCCTACGAGCAGTACTTC. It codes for CASSQVDRVVAYEQYF.